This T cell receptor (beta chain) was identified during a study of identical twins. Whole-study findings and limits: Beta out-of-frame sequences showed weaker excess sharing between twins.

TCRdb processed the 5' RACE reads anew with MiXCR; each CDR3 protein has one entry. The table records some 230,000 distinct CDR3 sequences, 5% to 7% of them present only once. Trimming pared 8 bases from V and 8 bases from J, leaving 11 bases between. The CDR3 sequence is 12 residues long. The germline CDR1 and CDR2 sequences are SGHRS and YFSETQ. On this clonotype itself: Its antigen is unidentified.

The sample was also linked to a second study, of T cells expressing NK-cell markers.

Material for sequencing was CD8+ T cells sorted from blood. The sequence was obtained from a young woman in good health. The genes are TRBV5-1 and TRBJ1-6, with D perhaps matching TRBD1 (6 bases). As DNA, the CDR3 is TGCGCCAGTTCGGGGGGCGATTCACCCCTCCACTTT. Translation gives CASSGGDSPLHF.